In its sample, the clone carrying this TCR beta chain was seen many times. TCRdb passed the 5' RACE reads through MiXCR, listing each CDR3 protein once. The sample lists about 31,000 distinct CDR3 sequences, about a sixth occurring once. The germline V gene encodes CDR1 SGHRS and CDR2 YFSETQ. Trimming pared 4 bases from V and 0 bases from J, leaving 4 bases between. The CDR3 totals 12 residues. This sample was included in a study of neurological immune-mediated disorders. Time point noted: technical triplicate 3. This receptor was taken from a female donor with HTLV-1-associated myelopathy (HAM/TSP). The chain recombines TRBV5-1 with TRBJ2-5; D gene uncertain. Source material: CD4+ T cells from blood. CDR3 in amino acids: CASSPYQETQYF. For the CDR3, the DNA is TGCGCCAGCAGCCCATACCAAGAGACCCAGTACTTC.